This record concerns one TCR beta chain sequence. V was pared by 0 bases and J by 8 bases, with 11 bases between. Looked up from germline, CDR1 is MNHNS and CDR2 is SASEGT. The CDR3 has 14 residues. Only in-frame clones appear in the TCRdb table, and some are missing; sequencing was by immunoSEQ multiplex PCR. The sample includes nearly 25,000 clones, 89% of them seen just once. This sample was taken from a study of blood T cell repertoires in COVID-19. Looking at the study overall: Material from acute and convalescent COVID-19 was sourced from the United States, Italy and Spain. PBMCs, B-cell-depleted T cells, or T cells were the source of the cDNA or gDNA that made up the material.

The chain couples TRBV6-1 to TRBJ2-1, with D perhaps matching TRBD2 (5 bases). Sample: peripheral blood. This receptor was identified in a man aged 65 to 85 with acute or convalescent COVID-19. CDR3 region: CASSEAGVAHEQFF. CDR3 bases: TGTGCCAGCAGTGAAGCGGGAGTGGCCCATGAGCAGTTCTTC.